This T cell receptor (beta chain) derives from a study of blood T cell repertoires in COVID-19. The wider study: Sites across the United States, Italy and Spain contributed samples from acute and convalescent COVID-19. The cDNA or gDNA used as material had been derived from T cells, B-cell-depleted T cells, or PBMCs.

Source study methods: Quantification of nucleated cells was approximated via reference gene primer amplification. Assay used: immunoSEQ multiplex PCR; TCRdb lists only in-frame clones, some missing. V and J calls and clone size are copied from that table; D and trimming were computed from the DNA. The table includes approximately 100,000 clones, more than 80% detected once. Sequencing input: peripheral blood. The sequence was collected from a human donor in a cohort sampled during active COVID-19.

The CDR3 spells CASSASSYEQYF. The CDR3 nucleotides read TGTGCCAGCTCAGCGAGCTCCTACGAGCAGTACTTC. The chain couples TRBV18 to TRBJ2-7; D gene uncertain. The V end lost 5 bases, the J end lost 0 bases, and 5 bases lay between the germline ends. Per germline, CDR1 KGHSH and CDR2 LQKENI. The CDR3 loop spans 12 amino acids.